The 19 T cell receptor beta chains given below trace back to one sample, sequenced in a study of shared clonotypes between healthy human individuals. The repertoire was sequenced with immunoSEQ multiplex PCR; TCRdb's copy has only in-frame clones and lacks some. The sample has roughly 2.5 million clones; just over 90% are singletons. The specimen was naive CD4+ T cells sorted from blood. Indicated subset: CD45RA+ positively selected. The receptors stem from a man younger than 30 in good health.

V is TRBV10-3 and J is TRBJ1-2; D gene uncertain. The germline V gene has CDR1 ENHRY and CDR2 SYGVKD. V gave up 0 bases and J gave up 0 bases, with 8 bases separating them. CDR3 length: 15 residues. The CDR3 DNA reads as TGTGCCATCAGTGAGTCGAGGCAGGCTAACTATGGCTACACCTTC. Translation gives CAISESRQANYGYTF.

This chain joins TRBV5-1 and TRBJ2-1; 7 nucleotides agree with TRBD1. Unmatched junction bases numbered 5, after V lost 4 bases and J lost 4 bases. The CDR3 is 14 residues long. CDR1 and CDR2 from the germline V gene are SGHRS and YFSETQ. The CDR3 DNA follows: TGCGCCAGCAGCCACGGGACAGCATACAATGAGCAGTTCTTC. This sequence encodes CASSHGTAYNEQFF.

V usage is TRBV4-1 and J usage is TRBJ2-5, with 8 bases identical to TRBD1. V trimming: 4 bases; J trimming: 1 base; junction bases outside the gene matches: 8. CDR1 is MGHRA and CDR2 is YSYEKL in the germline V gene. The CDR3 sequence is 16 residues long. In DNA, the CDR3 is TGCGCCAGCAGCCCCGGGACAGGAGCCGTCCAAGAGACCCAGTACTTC. This encodes CASSPGTGAVQETQYF.

The gene calls are TRBV5-1 and TRBJ1-1, with TRBD1 identical over 7 bases. Per the germline V gene, CDR1 is SGHRS and CDR2 is YFSETQ. V trimming: 4 bases; J trimming: 0 bases; junction bases outside the gene matches: 6. This CDR3 region has 15 residues. The CDR3 loop reads CASSGTVSMNTEAFF. CDR3 DNA: TGCGCCAGCAGCGGGACAGTTTCTATGAACACTGAAGCTTTCTTT. Complete variable domain (other parts from reference TRBV5-1 and TRBJ1-1): KAGVTQTPRYLIKTRGQQVTLSCSPISGHRSVSWYQQTPGQGLQFLFEYFSETQRNKGNFPGRFSGRQFSNSRSEMNVSTLELGDSALYLCASSGTVSMNTEAFFGQGTRLTVV.

V gene TRBV11-2 combines with J gene TRBJ2-6; D perhaps matches TRBD1 (6 bases). Germline V gene lookup returns CDR1 SGHAT and CDR2 FQNNGV. The CDR3 covers 17 residues. V was pared by 6 bases and J by 0 bases, with 15 bases between. CDR3 amino acids: CASSFLHRASGANVLTF. The CDR3 region has the DNA TGTGCCAGCAGTTTTCTACACAGGGCCTCTGGGGCCAACGTCCTGACTTTC.

In its sample, this clone was seen a few times. The same CDR3 arises from other DNA sequences in this sample as well. The chain joins TRBV27 to TRBJ1-5; tentative D call: TRBD1 (6 bases). The CDR3 runs 15 residues. Per germline, CDR1 MNHEY and CDR2 SMNVEV (reference sequence). With 3 bases removed from V and 1 base from J, the gap between germline ends came to 10 bases. In DNA form, the CDR3 reads TGTGCCAGCAGTTTTGGAACAGGGAGCAATCAGCCCCAGCATTTT. Translated: CASSFGTGSNQPQHF.

The gene calls are TRBV2 and TRBJ2-1; 8 bases fit TRBD2. Germline lookup yields CDR1 SNHLY and CDR2 FYNNEI. V lost 10 bases, J lost 6 bases, and 5 bases stayed unmatched. The CDR3 length is 12 residues. The CDR3 DNA reads as TGTGCCACCAAGAGCGGGGGCAATGAGCAGTTCTTC. Translating it yields CATKSGGNEQFF.

In its sample, this clone was seen once. The sample holds other DNA sequences that translate to the same CDR3. The chain links TRBV10-3 to TRBJ2-7; 8 positions match TRBD1. CDR1 ENHRY and CDR2 SYGVKD come from the germline V gene. The CDR3 is 13 amino acids. Unmatched junction bases numbered 4, after V lost 6 bases and J lost 3 bases. CDR3 nucleotide sequence: TGTGCCATCAGCACTGGACAGGGCTACGAGCAGTACTTC. Amino acids: CAISTGQGYEQYF.

This CDR3 reads CASSFWGGGTDTQYF. CDR3 in DNA: TGTGCCAGCAGCTTTTGGGGCGGGGGCACAGATACGCAGTATTTT. The chain combines TRBV5-5 with TRBJ2-3, with a tentative D call TRBD2 (6 bases). Trimming removed 2 bases at V and 1 base at J, with 11 bases between. CDR1 SGHKS and CDR2 YYEKEE come from the germline V gene (reference sequence). This CDR3 is built from 15 residues.

This clone has a single count. The gene calls are TRBV29-1 and TRBJ2-5, with TRBD2 matching 10 bases. The CDR3 totals 14 residues. The J segment lost 5 bases and the V segment lost 4 bases, leaving 7 bases of the junction unmatched. Per germline, CDR1 SQVTM and CDR2 ANQGSEA. CDR3 coding DNA: TGCAGCGTTGTTCGTCTAGCGGGAGTTGAGACCCAGTACTTC. Protein sequence: CSVVRLAGVETQYF.

This clone was picked up one time. This chain links TRBV18 with TRBJ2-5, with TRBD2 identical over 13 bases. The V segment lost 2 bases and the J segment 1 base; nucleotides outside the gene matches: 4. The CDR3 consists of 17 residues. Germline V gene data show CDR1 as KGHSH and CDR2 as LQKENI. CDR3 DNA: TGTGCCAGCTCACCATTGGGACTAGCGGGGCTCCAAGAGACCCAGTACTTC. The encoded protein is CASSPLGLAGLQETQYF.

The chain employs TRBV5-6 and TRBJ2-1, with D possibly called TRBD1 or TRBD2 (5 bases each). The CDR3 totals 16 residues. The germline V and J ends were trimmed by 5 bases and 6 bases, with 21 bases remaining between them. Germline CDR1 reads SGHDT; CDR2 reads YYEEEE. The CDR3 loop is CASSGSPGTAINEQFF. DNA for the CDR3: TGTGCCAGCAGTGGGTCCCCCGGGACGGCCATCAATGAGCAGTTCTTC.

This rearrangement joins TRBV6-8 to TRBJ2-7; 9 nucleotides agree with TRBD1. Germline V CDR1 and CDR2: MNHGY, SAAAGT. Trimming at V came to 6 bases and at J to 2 bases, leaving 5 bases not matched to a gene. This CDR3 is 14 amino acids long. The CDR3 DNA sequence: TGTGCCAGCAGGGTTCGGGACAGGGCCTACGAGCAGTACTTC. Protein product: CASRVRDRAYEQYF.

The J gene is TRBJ2-7, the V gene TRBV2; D uncertain. Trimming cost V 1 base and J 4 bases, with 8 bases left between them. Germline assignment: CDR1 SNHLY and CDR2 FYNNEI. The CDR3 contains 13 residues. CDR3 nucleotides: TGTGCCAGCAGTGAAGGACGGTGGTACGAGCAGTACTTC. Translating it yields CASSEGRWYEQYF.

The V and J genes are TRBV27 and TRBJ2-7; the match to TRBD2 covers 8 bases. V dropped 6 bases and J dropped 1; count of bases not matched to a gene: 11. Germline CDR1 is MNHEY and CDR2 is SMNVEV (reference sequence). The CDR3 is 16 amino acids. The CDR3 sequence is CASSGRSGGDSYEQYF. The CDR3 bases are TGTGCCAGCAGCGGCCGCTCGGGGGGGGATTCCTACGAGCAGTACTTC.

This chain links TRBV18 with TRBJ2-7; D remains ambiguous. The CDR3 is 15 residues long. V lost 3 bases and J 2 bases, leaving 14 bases between the germline ends. Germline V lookup: CDR1 KGHSH, CDR2 LQKENI. CDR3 DNA: TGTGCCAGCTCACCGGCGTGGGGTCCTACCTACGAGCAGTACTTC. Its protein is CASSPAWGPTYEQYF.

The chain combines TRBV7-8 with TRBJ1-1; D is unresolved. CDR1 is SGHVS and CDR2 is FQNEAQ in the germline V gene. The CDR3 sequence is 14 residues long. Trimming shortened V by 0 bases and J by 0 bases, and 5 bases separated the two germline ends. CDR3 nucleotides: TGTGCCAGCAGCTTAGCCGAAATGAACACTGAAGCTTTCTTT. Residues: CASSLAEMNTEAFF.

This clone was seen more than once but under ten times. V and J are TRBV20-1 and TRBJ1-1, with D perhaps matching TRBD1 (6 bases). The ends were cut back, 5 bases at V and 10 bases at J, with 14 bases in the middle. Germline V gene data show CDR1 as DFQATT and CDR2 as SNEGSKA (reference sequence). The CDR3 contains 11 residues. The DNA of the CDR3 is TGCAGTGCTTCCTCGGAGGGGGGAGCTTTCTTT. It encodes CSASSEGGAFF.

The genes are TRBV18 and TRBJ1-1, with D unclear. The CDR3 is made up of 11 amino acids. The V gene's germline CDR1 is KGHSH and CDR2 LQKENI. Trimming left V 4 bases short and J 9 bases short, with 9 bases between. The CDR3 reads CASSLQFQAFF. In DNA form, the CDR3 reads TGTGCCAGCTCACTACAGTTCCAAGCTTTCTTT.